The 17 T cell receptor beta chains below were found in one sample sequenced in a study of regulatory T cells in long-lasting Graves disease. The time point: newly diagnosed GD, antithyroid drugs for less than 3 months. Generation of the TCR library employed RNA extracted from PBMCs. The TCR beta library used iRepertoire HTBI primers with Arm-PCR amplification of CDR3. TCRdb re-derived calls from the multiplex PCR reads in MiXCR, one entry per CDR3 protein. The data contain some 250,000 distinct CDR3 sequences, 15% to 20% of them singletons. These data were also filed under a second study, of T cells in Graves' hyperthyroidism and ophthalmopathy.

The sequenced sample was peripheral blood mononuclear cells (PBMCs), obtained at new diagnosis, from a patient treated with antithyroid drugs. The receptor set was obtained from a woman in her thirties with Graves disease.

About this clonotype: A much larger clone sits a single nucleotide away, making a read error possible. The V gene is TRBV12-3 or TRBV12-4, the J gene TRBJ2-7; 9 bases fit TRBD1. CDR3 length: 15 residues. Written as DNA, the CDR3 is TGTGCCAGCAGAAAACAGGGGGCCTCGTCCTACGAGCAGCACTTC. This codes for CASRKQGASSYEQHF.

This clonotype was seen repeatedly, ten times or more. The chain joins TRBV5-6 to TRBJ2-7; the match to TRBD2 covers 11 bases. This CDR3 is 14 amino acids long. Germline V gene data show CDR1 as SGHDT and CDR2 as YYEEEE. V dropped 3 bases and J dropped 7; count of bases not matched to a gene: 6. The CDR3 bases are TGTGCCAGCAGCTCCGGGACTAGCGGCCGTGAGCAGTACTTC. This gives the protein CASSSGTSGREQYF. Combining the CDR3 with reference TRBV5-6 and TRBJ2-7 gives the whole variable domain DAGVTQSPTHLIKTRGQQVTLRCSPKSGHDTVSWYQQALGQGPQFIFQYYEEEERQRGNFPDRFSGHQFPNYSSELNVNALLLGDSALYLCASSSGTSGREQYFGPGTRLTVT.

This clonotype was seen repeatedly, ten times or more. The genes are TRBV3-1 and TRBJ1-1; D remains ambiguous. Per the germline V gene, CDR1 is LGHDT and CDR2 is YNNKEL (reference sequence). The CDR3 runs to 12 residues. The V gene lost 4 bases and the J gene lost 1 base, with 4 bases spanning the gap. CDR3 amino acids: CASSRKNTEAFF. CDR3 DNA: TGTGCCAGCAGCCGGAAGAACACTGAAGCTTTCTTT.

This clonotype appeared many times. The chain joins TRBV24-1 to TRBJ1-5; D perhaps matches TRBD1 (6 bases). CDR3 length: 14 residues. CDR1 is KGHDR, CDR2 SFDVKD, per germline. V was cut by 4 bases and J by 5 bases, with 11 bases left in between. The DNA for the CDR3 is TGTGCCACCAGTGAGAGGGACAAAGATCAGCCCCAGCATTTT. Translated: CATSERDKDQPQHF.

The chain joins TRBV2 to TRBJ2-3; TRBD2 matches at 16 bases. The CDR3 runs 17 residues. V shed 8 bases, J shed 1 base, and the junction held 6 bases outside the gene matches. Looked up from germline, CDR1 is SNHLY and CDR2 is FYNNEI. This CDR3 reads CASPGLAGGDGTDTQYF. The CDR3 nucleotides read TGTGCCAGCCCGGGACTAGCGGGGGGGGATGGCACAGATACGCAGTATTTT. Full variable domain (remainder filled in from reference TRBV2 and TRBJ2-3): EPEVTQTPSHQVTQMGQEVILRCVPISNHLYFYWYRQILGQKVEFLVSFYNNEISEKSEIFDDQFSVERPDGSNFTLKIRSTKLEDSAMYFCASPGLAGGDGTDTQYFGPGTRLTVL.

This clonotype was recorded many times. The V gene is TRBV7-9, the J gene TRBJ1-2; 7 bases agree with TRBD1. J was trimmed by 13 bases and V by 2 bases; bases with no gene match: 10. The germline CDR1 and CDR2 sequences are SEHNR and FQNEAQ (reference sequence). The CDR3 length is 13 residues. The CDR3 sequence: CASSLFGTGVSTF. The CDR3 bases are TGTGCCAGCAGCTTATTTGGCACAGGGGTCTCCACCTTC.

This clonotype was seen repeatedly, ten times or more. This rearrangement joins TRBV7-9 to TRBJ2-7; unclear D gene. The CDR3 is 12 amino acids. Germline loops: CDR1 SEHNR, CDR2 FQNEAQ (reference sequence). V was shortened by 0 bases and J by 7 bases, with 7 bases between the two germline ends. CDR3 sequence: CASSLALGEQYF. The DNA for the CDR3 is TGTGCCAGCAGCTTAGCGCTAGGAGAGCAGTACTTC.

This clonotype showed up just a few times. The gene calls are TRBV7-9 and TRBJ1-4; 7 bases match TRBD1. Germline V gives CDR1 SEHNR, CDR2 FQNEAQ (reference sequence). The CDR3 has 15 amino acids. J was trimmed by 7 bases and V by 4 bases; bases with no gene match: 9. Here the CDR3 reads CASSSSTGSGEKLFF. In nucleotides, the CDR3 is TGTGCCAGCAGCTCATCGACAGGGTCGGGTGAAAAACTGTTTTTT.

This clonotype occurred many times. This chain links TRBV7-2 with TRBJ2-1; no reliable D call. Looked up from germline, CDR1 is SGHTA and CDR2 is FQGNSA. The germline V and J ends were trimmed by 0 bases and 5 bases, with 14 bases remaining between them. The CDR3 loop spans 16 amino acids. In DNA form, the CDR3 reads TGTGCCAGCAGCTTAGCAAGGTATAGTACGAACAATGAGCAGTTCTTC. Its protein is CASSLARYSTNNEQFF.

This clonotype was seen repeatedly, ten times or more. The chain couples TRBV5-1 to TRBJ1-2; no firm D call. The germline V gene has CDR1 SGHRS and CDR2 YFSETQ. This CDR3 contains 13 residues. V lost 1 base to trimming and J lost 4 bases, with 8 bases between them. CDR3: CASSLPSLYGYTF. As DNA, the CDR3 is TGCGCCAGCAGCTTGCCGTCCCTCTATGGCTACACCTTC. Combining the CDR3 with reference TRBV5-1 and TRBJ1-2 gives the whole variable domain KAGVTQTPRYLIKTRGQQVTLSCSPISGHRSVSWYQQTPGQGLQFLFEYFSETQRNKGNFPGRFSGRQFSNSRSEMNVSTLELGDSALYLCASSLPSLYGYTFGSGTRLTVV.

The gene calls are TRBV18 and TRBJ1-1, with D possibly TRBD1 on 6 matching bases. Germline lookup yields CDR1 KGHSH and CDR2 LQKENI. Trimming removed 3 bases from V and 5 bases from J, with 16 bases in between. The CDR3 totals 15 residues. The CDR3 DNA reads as TGTGCCAGCTCACCCCGACAGGCTATTGGAACTGAAGCTTTCTTT. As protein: CASSPRQAIGTEAFF.

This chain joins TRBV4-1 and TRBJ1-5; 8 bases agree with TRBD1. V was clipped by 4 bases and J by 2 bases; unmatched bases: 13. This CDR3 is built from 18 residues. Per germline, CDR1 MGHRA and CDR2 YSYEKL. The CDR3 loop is CASSPGQGESRRNQPQHF. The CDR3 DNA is TGCGCCAGCAGCCCCGGACAGGGAGAATCTAGGCGCAATCAGCCCCAGCATTTT.

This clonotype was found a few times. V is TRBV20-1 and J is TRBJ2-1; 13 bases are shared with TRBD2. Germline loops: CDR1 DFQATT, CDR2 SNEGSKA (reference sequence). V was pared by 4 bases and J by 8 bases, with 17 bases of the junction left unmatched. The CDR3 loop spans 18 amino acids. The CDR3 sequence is CSATATSGGAPKHDEQFF. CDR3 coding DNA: TGCAGTGCTACCGCAACTAGCGGGGGGGCCCCAAAACACGATGAGCAGTTCTTC.

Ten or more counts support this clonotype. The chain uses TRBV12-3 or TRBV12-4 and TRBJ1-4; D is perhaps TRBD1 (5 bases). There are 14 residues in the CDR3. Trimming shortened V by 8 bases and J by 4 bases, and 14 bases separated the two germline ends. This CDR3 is CASGLGGFNEKLFF. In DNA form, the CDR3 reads TGTGCCAGCGGACTCGGGGGGTTTAATGAAAAACTGTTTTTT.

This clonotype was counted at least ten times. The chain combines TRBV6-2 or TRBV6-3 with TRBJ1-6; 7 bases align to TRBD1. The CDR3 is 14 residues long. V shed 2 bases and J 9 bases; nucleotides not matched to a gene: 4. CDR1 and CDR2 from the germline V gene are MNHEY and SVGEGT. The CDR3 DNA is TGTGCCAGCAGTTACGATTGGGACAGTTCACCCCTCCACTTT. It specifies CASSYDWDSSPLHF.

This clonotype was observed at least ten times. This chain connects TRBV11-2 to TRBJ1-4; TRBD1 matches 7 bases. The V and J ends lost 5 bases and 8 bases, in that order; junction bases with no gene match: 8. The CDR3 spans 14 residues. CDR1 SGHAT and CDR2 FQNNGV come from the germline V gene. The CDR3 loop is CASSPGTVREKLFF. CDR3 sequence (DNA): TGTGCCAGCAGCCCTGGGACAGTCAGAGAAAAACTGTTTTTT. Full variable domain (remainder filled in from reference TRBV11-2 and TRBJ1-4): EAGVAQSPRYKIIEKRQSVAFWCNPISGHATLYWYQQILGQGPKLLIQFQNNGVVDDSQLPKDRFSAERLKGVDSTLKIQPAKLEDSAVYLCASSPGTVREKLFFGSGTQLSVL.

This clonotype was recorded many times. The CDR3 protein is CASSYGRAGELFF. The CDR3, as DNA: TGTGCCAGCAGTTATGGCAGAGCCGGGGAGCTGTTTTTT. The genes are TRBV6-2 or TRBV6-3 and TRBJ2-2; unclear D gene. Germline V lookup: CDR1 MNHEY, CDR2 SVGEGT. This CDR3 contains 13 residues. With 3 bases removed from V and 6 bases from J, the gap between germline ends came to 8 bases.